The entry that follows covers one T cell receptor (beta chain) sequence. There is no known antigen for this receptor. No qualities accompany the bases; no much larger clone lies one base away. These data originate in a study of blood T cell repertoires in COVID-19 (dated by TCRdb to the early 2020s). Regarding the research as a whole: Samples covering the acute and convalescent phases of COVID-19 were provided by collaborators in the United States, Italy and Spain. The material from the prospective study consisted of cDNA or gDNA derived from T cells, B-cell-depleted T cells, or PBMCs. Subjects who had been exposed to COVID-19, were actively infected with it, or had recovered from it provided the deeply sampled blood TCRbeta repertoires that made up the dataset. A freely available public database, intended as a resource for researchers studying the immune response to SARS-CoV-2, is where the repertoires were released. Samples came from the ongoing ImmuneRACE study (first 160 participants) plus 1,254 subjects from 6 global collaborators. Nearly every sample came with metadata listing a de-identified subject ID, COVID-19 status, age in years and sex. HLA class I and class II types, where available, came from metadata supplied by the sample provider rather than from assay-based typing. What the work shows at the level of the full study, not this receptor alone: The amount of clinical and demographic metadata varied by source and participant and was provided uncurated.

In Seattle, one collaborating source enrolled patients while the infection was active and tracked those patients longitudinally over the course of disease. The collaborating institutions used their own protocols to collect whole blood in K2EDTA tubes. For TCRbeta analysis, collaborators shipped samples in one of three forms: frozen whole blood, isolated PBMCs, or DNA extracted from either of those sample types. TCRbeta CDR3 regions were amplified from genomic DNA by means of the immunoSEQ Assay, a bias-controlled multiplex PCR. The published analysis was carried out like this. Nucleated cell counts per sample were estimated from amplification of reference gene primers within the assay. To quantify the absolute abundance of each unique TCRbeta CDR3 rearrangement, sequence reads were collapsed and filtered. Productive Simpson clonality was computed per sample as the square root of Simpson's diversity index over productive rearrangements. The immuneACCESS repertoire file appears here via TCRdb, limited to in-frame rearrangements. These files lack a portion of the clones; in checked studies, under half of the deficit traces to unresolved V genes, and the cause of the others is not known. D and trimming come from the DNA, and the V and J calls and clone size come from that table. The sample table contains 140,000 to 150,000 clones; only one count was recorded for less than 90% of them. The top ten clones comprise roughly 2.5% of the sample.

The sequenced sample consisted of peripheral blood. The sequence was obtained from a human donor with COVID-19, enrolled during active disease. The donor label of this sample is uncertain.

The CDR3 in this case is CASSLADGRTGAGNTIYF. Here is the DNA: TGCGCCAGCAGCTTGGCTGACGGCCGGACAGGGGCTGGAAACACCATATATTTT. The V gene is TRBV5-1 and the J gene is TRBJ1-3, with 9 central nucleotides matching TRBD1. Germline trimming amounts to 0 bases on V and 2 bases on J, with 9 as the count of junction bases outside the gene matches. The CDR3 covers 18 residues, taking in both the cysteine and the phenylalanine. Only the CDR3 DNA stays, 54 bases, in frame from base 1. For CDR1 and CDR2, the germline V gene lists SGHRS and YFSETQ.